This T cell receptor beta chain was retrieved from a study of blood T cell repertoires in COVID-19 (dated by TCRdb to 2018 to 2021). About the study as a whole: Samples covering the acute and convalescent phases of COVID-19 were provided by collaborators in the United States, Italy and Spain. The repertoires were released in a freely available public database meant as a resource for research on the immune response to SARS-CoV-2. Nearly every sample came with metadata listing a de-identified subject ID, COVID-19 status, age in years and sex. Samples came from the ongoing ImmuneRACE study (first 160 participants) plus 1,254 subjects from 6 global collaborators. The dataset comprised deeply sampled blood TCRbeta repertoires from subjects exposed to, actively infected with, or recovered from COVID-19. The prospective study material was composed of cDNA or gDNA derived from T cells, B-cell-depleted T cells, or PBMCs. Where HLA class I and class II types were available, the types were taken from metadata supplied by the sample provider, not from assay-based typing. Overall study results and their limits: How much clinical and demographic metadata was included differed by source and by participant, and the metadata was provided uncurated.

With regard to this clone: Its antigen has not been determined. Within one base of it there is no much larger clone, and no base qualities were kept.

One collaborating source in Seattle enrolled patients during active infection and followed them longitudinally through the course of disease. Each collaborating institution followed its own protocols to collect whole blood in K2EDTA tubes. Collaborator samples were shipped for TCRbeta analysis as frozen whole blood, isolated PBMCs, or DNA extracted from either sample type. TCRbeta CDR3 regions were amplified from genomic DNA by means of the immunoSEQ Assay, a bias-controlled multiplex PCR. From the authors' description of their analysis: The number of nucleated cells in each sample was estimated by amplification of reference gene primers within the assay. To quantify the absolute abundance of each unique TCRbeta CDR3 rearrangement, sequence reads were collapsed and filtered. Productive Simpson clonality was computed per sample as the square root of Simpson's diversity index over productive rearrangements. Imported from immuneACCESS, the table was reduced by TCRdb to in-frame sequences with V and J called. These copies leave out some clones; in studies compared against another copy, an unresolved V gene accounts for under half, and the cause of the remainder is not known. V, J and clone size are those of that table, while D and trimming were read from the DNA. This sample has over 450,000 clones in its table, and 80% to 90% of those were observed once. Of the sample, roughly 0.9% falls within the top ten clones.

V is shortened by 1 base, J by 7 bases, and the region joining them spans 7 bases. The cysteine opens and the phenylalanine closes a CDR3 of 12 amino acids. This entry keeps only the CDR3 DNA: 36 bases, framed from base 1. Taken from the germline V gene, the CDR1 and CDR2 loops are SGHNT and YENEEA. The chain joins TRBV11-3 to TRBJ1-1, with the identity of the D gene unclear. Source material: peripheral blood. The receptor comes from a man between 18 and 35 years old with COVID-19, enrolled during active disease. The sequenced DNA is TGTGCCAGCAGCTTAGGGGGAGGTGAAGCTTTCTTT. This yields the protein CASSLGGGEAFF.